The entry below describes one T cell receptor (beta chain). Its recognized antigen is unknown. No clone much larger than this one lies a single base away; base qualities are absent. These data belong to a study of beta chain features in type 1 diabetes (dated by TCRdb to 2016 to 2019). A note on the overall study: No differences in mean age, gender distribution, total cell number or subset yield were found between patients and healthy donors. A total of 90 million to 140 million sorted cells were examined across all samples, and RNA yield correlated strongly with the number of cells per subset. In the study, recently diagnosed type 1 diabetes patients and matched healthy donors were compared on the TCRB repertoires of their sorted circulating CD4+ T cell subsets. Whereas all 30 or so donors provided naive and central memory subsets, regulatory and stem cell-like memory subsets were isolated from just 8 patients and roughly 8 healthy donors. The full study reports these points: A moderate but significant shortening of TCRB CDR3 length was observed in type 1 diabetes patients in all four CD4+ subsets. Because cDNA was sequenced instead of genomic DNA, activated cells with high expression could be over-represented, although the groups did not differ in activation or CD3 levels. Fewer insertions and more nucleotide deletions at VDJ recombination sites were observed in patients with type 1 diabetes, implying thymic rearrangement abnormalities. HLA sub-analyses involved small numbers of individuals, so any influence of HLA type on TCRB rearrangement remained unresolved. PCR may preferentially amplify shorter templates, but because patient and control samples were amplified and corrected together, any resulting skew would affect both groups equally. Naive, central memory and regulatory TCRB repertoires appeared more similar among patients than among healthy donors.

The entire amount of isolated RNA was reverse transcribed using the High Capacity cDNA Reverse Transcription Kit, so the sequenced TCRB transcripts were expressed ones. Naive, central memory and regulatory T cell samples underwent deep immunoSEQ sequencing, averaging about 3.57 million total reads per sample. Sorted cells were lysed in RLT buffer, and RNA was extracted using DNase-treated RNeasy Micro or Mini kits according to cell number. To prevent cross-contamination, every cell subset was processed on its own, while patient and healthy donor samples were processed together. The immunoSEQ multiplex PCR was used to amplify TCRB sequences from cDNA, yielding 87-bp fragments that span the CDR3 region. Sequencing of the amplicons was performed on the Illumina HiSeq platform. The authors processed their data as follows. PCR bias was corrected computationally using synthetic template baselines, and reads within Hamming distance 2 were collapsed, with unmergeable singletons discarded. By aligning reads against IMGT, V, D and J genes, CDR3 length, and insertions or deletions at six rearrangement sites were assigned. Within each subset, clonotype counts were normalized to sorted cell number, and only after that were true diversity and Gini coefficients computed with the tcR R package. The overlap coefficient, calculated on TCRB nucleotide sequences, was used to measure repertoire sharing. Out-of-frame TCRB sequences from naive cells were analyzed as a proxy for the pre-selection repertoire. This is the immuneACCESS table as TCRdb keeps it, with only in-frame sequences that have V and J called. A part of the clones is gone; compared with another copy, unresolved V genes explain less than half, and the rest is unexplained. Clone size and the V and J calls come from that table; the DNA yielded D and trimming. The sample table records about 260,000 clones; 55% to 70% of these occur just once. The ten largest clones represent 0.053% of the sample.

Each donor gave one peripheral blood draw, approximately 0.11 L on average, collected into heparinised tubes. Using a panel that included CD45RO, CCR7, CD25, CD127, CD95 and CD27, naive, central memory, regulatory and stem cell-like memory CD4+ T cells were sorted on a BD FACSAria II. All sorted populations exceeded 95% purity. Right away, PBMCs were isolated by Lymphoprep density gradient centrifugation and were stained directly, with no culture step. So that batch effects would be minimized, each experiment stained and sorted samples in pairs, pairing one healthy donor with one patient. CDR1 MDHEN and CDR2 SYDVKM are derived from the germline V gene. The germline ends are 5 bases apart after V is trimmed by 5 bases and J by 6 bases. Spanning cysteine to phenylalanine, the CDR3 consists of 10 amino acids. CDR3 DNA only is kept here, 30 bases in frame from base 1.

Here the chain combines TRBV28 and TRBJ2-7; the D gene cannot be named for sure. The TCR was taken from a young man in good health. Source material: naive CD4+ T cells from blood. The cell subset or site tag for this specimen amounts to: true naive CD4+ T cells. The CDR3 region has the sequence CASSRAEQYF. The nucleotide sequence is given as TGTGCCAGCAGTCGGGCCGAGCAGTACTTC.